These 25 T cell receptor beta chains originate from one sample sequenced in a study of blood T cell repertoires in COVID-19. Only in-frame clones appear in the TCRdb table, and some are missing; sequencing was by immunoSEQ multiplex PCR. The repertoire has some 280,000 clones, 70% to 90% of them found once; the top ten carry around 4.1%. The sample taken for sequencing was peripheral blood. The receptors come from a woman aged 50 to 65 with active or convalescent COVID-19.

The chain joins TRBV19 to TRBJ2-2, with 11 bases aligning to TRBD2. Germline CDR1 LNHDA, CDR2 SQIVND (reference sequence). With V trimmed by 6 bases and J by 1 base, 1 base remained unmatched. The CDR3 consists of 15 residues. This CDR3 reads CASRGLAENTGELFF. The CDR3 DNA sequence: TGTGCCAGTAGGGGACTAGCGGAGAACACCGGGGAGCTGTTTTTT.

This clone was picked up many times. The V gene is TRBV27, the J gene TRBJ2-1, with 11 bases matching TRBD2. V lost 5 bases, J lost 6 bases, and 6 bases stayed unmatched. This CDR3 region has 15 residues. Germline-derived CDR1 and CDR2 are MNHEY and SMNVEV (reference sequence). This CDR3 reads CASSPFSGGGNEQFF. As DNA, the CDR3 is TGTGCCAGCAGTCCGTTTAGCGGGGGGGGCAATGAGCAGTTCTTC.

The table lists this clone with a few counts. Here the CDR3 DNA reads TGTGCCAGCAGTCCTCGTGGGGGGGAGAAACTGTTTTTT. This codes for CASSPRGGEKLFF. This sequence joins TRBV28 and TRBJ1-4, with D possibly matching TRBD1 (5 bases). The CDR3 is 13 residues long. Trimming pared 5 bases from V and 11 bases from J, leaving 15 bases between. Per the germline V gene, CDR1 is MDHEN and CDR2 is SYDVKM.

This rearrangement joins TRBV6-5 to TRBJ1-3, with D possibly matching TRBD1 (5 bases). Looked up from germline, CDR1 is MNHEY and CDR2 is SVGAGI. Trimming removed 2 bases at V and 4 bases at J, with 12 bases between. The CDR3 sequence is 15 residues long. In DNA, the CDR3 is TGTGCCAGCAGTTACGGGGCTAAGCACGGAAACACCATATATTTT. Its translation is CASSYGAKHGNTIYF.

The rearrangement uses TRBV28 and TRBJ2-3; a possible D gene is TRBD2 (5 bases). The CDR3 spans 12 residues. V lost 6 bases and J lost 8, with 12 bases in between. Germline V CDR1 and CDR2: MDHEN, SYDVKM. The CDR3 loop is CASSPTEVTQYF. The CDR3 DNA reads TGTGCCAGCAGCCCAACGGAGGTTACGCAGTATTTT.

The chain links TRBV7-6 to TRBJ2-5; TRBD2 matches 7 bases. The CDR3 loop spans 15 amino acids. The ends lost 2 bases at V and 5 bases at J; junction bases unmatched: 8. Germline CDR1 reads SGHVS; CDR2 reads FNYEAQ. CDR3 sequence (DNA): TGTGCCAGCAGCTTATTCGCGGGAGTCGGGGAGACCCAGTACTTC. It yields the protein CASSLFAGVGETQYF.

This clone has just a few counts. The chain has TRBV19 and TRBJ2-7; tentative D call: TRBD1 (6 bases). The CDR3 covers 15 residues. Trimming cost V 4 bases and J 2 bases, with 15 bases left between them. Germline V lookup: CDR1 LNHDA, CDR2 SQIVND (reference sequence). The CDR3: CASSTQTGIPYEQYF. CDR3 DNA sequence: TGTGCCAGTAGTACGCAGACAGGCATACCCTACGAGCAGTACTTC.

CDR3 sequence (DNA): TGTGCCACCAGCAGAGAGAAGCCCAGGGGGCTAGGGCAGCCCCAGCATTTT. Its translation: CATSREKPRGLGQPQHF. The genes are TRBV15 and TRBJ1-5; 8 bases fit TRBD1. Germline V CDR1 and CDR2: LNHNV, YYDKDF (reference sequence). After removal of 0 bases from V and 7 bases from J, the junction contained 11 bases not matched to a gene. This CDR3 has 17 amino acids.

On this clone itself: One end of the junction varies from germline; a read error may be responsible. This chain uses TRBV29-1 with TRBJ1-1, with 7 nucleotides matching TRBD1. The CDR3 sequence is 16 residues long. Germline-derived CDR1 and CDR2 are SQVTM and ANQGSEA. This CDR3 reads CSAEGVRGASNTEAFF. The CDR3, as DNA: TGCAGCGCTGAAGGGGTCAGGGGGGCTTCGAACACTGAAGCTTTCTTT.

V gene TRBV12-2 combines with J gene TRBJ2-1; the table gives TRBD2 as D, unverified against the DNA. TRBV12-2 is assigned pseudogene status. The CDR3 consists of 14 residues. The CDR3 loop reads CASRFAGDDNEQFF. In nucleotides, the CDR3 is TGTGCAAGTCGCTTTGCGGGAGATGATAATGAGCAGTTCTTC.

Here the CDR3 DNA reads TGTGCCAGCAGAAGAGGTACAGATACGCAGTATTTT. Its protein is CASRRGTDTQYF. This chain links TRBV6-5 with TRBJ2-3; D unresolved. Germline CDR1 MNHEY, CDR2 SVGAGI. Trimming pared 6 bases from V and 3 bases from J, leaving 7 bases between. The length of the CDR3 is 12 residues.

The chain combines TRBV4-1 with TRBJ2-2, with 14 bases lining up with TRBD2. V shed 6 bases, J shed 2 bases, and the junction held 17 bases outside the gene matches. This CDR3 is 21 amino acids long. The germline V gene encodes CDR1 MGHRA and CDR2 YSYEKL. CDR3 sequence reads: CASSRTGARTSGRLNTGELFF. The CDR3 coding sequence is TGCGCCAGCAGTCGTACAGGGGCCCGGACTAGCGGGAGGCTAAACACCGGGGAGCTGTTTTTT.

The V call is TRBV7-2, the J call TRBJ2-1; 9 nucleotides agree with TRBD2. Germline trimming cut 4 bases from V and 5 bases from J; bases unmatched to any gene: 3. Looked up from germline, CDR1 is SGHTA and CDR2 is FQGNSA. This CDR3 has 14 amino acids. CDR3 sequence (DNA): TGTGCCAGCAGCTGGACTAGCGCCAACAATGAGCAGTTCTTC. This gives the protein CASSWTSANNEQFF. Variable domain in full (rest from reference TRBV7-2 and TRBJ2-1): GAGVSQSPSNKVTEKGKDVELRCDPISGHTALYWYRQSLGQGLEFLIYFQGNSAPDKSGLPSDRFSAERTGGSVSTLTIQRTQQEDSAVYLCASSWTSANNEQFFGPGTRLTVL.

The chain carries TRBV28 and TRBJ1-4; 9 bases are a match to TRBD1. CDR1 is MDHEN, CDR2 SYDVKM, per germline. The CDR3 sequence is 19 residues long. Trimming cost V 6 bases and J 1 base; bases outside gene matches: 15. The DNA of the CDR3 is TGTGCCAGCAGGAACGTATGGGACAGGGAGCGGGGAACTAATGAAAAACTGTTTTTT. Translating gives CASRNVWDRERGTNEKLFF.

The chain is built from TRBV28 and TRBJ1-5, with 8 bases lining up with TRBD1. There are 14 residues in the CDR3. V shed 6 bases and J 6 bases; nucleotides not matched to a gene: 7. Germline V lookup: CDR1 MDHEN, CDR2 SYDVKM. The CDR3 nucleotides are TGTGCCAGCAGCGGGGCAGGGGGCGGTCAGCCCCAGCATTTT. Its protein is CASSGAGGGQPQHF.

The CDR3 is CAIISAGGDPIAKNIQYF. In DNA, the CDR3 is TGTGCCATCATCTCGGCAGGGGGAGACCCTATAGCCAAAAACATTCAGTACTTC. The chain couples TRBV10-3 to TRBJ2-4; 7 bases map to TRBD1. Unmatched junction bases numbered 15, after V lost 7 bases and J lost 0 bases. The germline CDR1 and CDR2 sequences are ENHRY and SYGVKD. The CDR3 runs 18 residues.

This clone has more than one count but fewer than ten. The J gene is TRBJ1-6, the V gene TRBV15; TRBD1 aligns across 7 bases. Germline CDR1 reads LNHNV; CDR2 reads YYDKDF (reference sequence). The J segment lost 11 bases and the V segment lost 0 bases, leaving 7 bases of the junction unmatched. The CDR3 runs 15 residues. CDR3 nucleotides: TGTGCCACCAGCAGAGAACGGGCCGACAGGGCACCCCTCCACTTT. This sequence encodes CATSRERADRAPLHF.

The CDR3 loop is CASSTTSGLHQPQHF. In DNA form, the CDR3 reads TGTGCCAGTAGTACGACCTCTGGACTTCATCAGCCCCAGCATTTT. This chain links TRBV19 with TRBJ1-5, with no clear D. Trimming stripped 4 bases from V and 5 bases from J, with 15 bases between. Germline loops: CDR1 LNHDA, CDR2 SQIVND (reference sequence). The CDR3 extends over 15 amino acids.

This clone was picked up one time. The chain recombines TRBV27 with TRBJ2-5, with 9 bases lining up with TRBD1. The CDR3 has 14 residues. Trimming cost V 6 bases and J 6 bases; bases outside gene matches: 8. CDR1 is MNHEY, CDR2 SMNVEV, per germline (reference sequence). The CDR3 nucleotides read TGTGCCAGCAGCCCCGACAGGGGGTTGAAGACCCAGTACTTC. Translated, it gives CASSPDRGLKTQYF.

This sequence joins TRBV2 and TRBJ1-1; D possibly corresponds to TRBD1 (5 bases). The CDR3 runs to 13 residues. Per germline, CDR1 SNHLY and CDR2 FYNNEI. V was clipped by 8 bases and J by 5 bases, with 15 bases between them. CDR3 in DNA: TGTGCCAGCTTGCGGGGGGTGGGGACTGAAGCTTTCTTT. This encodes CASLRGVGTEAFF.

This chain links TRBV7-9 with TRBJ2-7; TRBD2 matches 9 bases. Trimming took 5 bases from V and 1 from J; bases not matched to a gene: 15. The CDR3 sequence is 18 residues long. Germline CDR1 SEHNR, CDR2 FQNEAQ (reference sequence). This CDR3 is CASSAAFGPSGISYEQYF. Written as DNA, the CDR3 is TGTGCCAGCAGCGCTGCTTTCGGCCCTAGCGGGATTTCCTACGAGCAGTACTTC.

This sequence joins TRBV19 and TRBJ2-1; 9 positions match TRBD1. This CDR3 comprises 14 residues. V lost 4 bases and J lost 4; bases outside the gene matches: 2. Looked up from germline, CDR1 is LNHDA and CDR2 is SQIVND (reference sequence). This CDR3 is CASSTTGGYNEQFF. CDR3 DNA sequence: TGTGCCAGTAGTACGACAGGGGGGTACAATGAGCAGTTCTTC.

J is TRBJ2-2 and V is TRBV9; 8 bases line up with TRBD2. Germline assignment: CDR1 SGDLS and CDR2 YYNGEE. V shed 4 bases, J shed 8 bases, and the junction held 7 bases outside the gene matches. The CDR3 spans 14 residues. The CDR3 protein is CASSHGKREGELFF. CDR3 DNA sequence: TGTGCCAGCAGCCACGGTAAGCGGGAGGGGGAGCTGTTTTTT. The full variable domain, in which reference TRBV9 and TRBJ2-2 provide the parts outside the CDR3, is DSGVTQTPKHLITATGQRVTLRCSPRSGDLSVYWYQQSLDQGLQFLIQYYNGEERAKGNILERFSAQQFPDLHSELNLSSLELGDSALYFCASSHGKREGELFFGEGSRLTVL.

The chain combines TRBV27 with TRBJ1-5, with D possibly TRBD1 on 6 matching bases. The germline CDR1 and CDR2 sequences are MNHEY and SMNVEV (reference sequence). The V gene lost 6 bases and the J gene lost 6 bases, with 27 bases spanning the gap. This CDR3 has 18 amino acids. CDR3 loop: CASRVWGLGEGDGQPQHF. The CDR3 DNA is TGTGCCAGCAGGGTGTGGGGACTAGGGGAGGGGGATGGTCAGCCCCAGCATTTT.

The chain uses TRBV12-3 or TRBV12-4 and TRBJ2-7; D remains ambiguous. CDR3 length: 13 amino acids. V shed 7 bases and J shed 0 bases, with 10 bases lying between them. This CDR3 reads CASNGENSYEQYF. The CDR3 DNA reads as TGTGCCAGCAACGGTGAAAACTCCTACGAGCAGTACTTC.